The 9 T cell receptor beta chains below come from one sample, sequenced in a study of somatic mutations in cytotoxic T cells in rheumatoid arthritis. TCRdb's table, derived via immunoSEQ multiplex PCR, lists solely in-frame clones and lacks some. This table has about 12,000 clones, under 75% appearing once. The sample was CD8+ T cells sorted from blood. Receptor source: a woman aged 40 to 55 in good health.

This clone turned up a few times. V is TRBV2 and J is TRBJ1-5; D remains unclear. The ends were cut back, 2 bases at V and 3 bases at J, with 8 bases in the middle. The germline gives CDR1 SNHLY, CDR2 FYNNEI. The CDR3 has 14 residues. CDR3 sequence (DNA): TGTGCCAGCAGTGAACCGGCCTTCAATCAGCCCCAGCATTTT. It codes for CASSEPAFNQPQHF.

The chain carries TRBV15 and TRBJ1-3; maybe TRBD1 (5 bases). CDR1 LNHNV and CDR2 YYDKDF come from the germline V gene (reference sequence). CDR3 length: 14 residues. With 5 bases removed from V and 4 bases from J, the gap between germline ends came to 12 bases. The CDR3 bases are TGTGCCACCAGCCAAGGCAGGGCCGGAAACACCATATATTTT. This gives the protein CATSQGRAGNTIYF. Supplemented by reference TRBV15 and TRBJ1-3, the full variable domain reads DAMVIQNPRYQVTQFGKPVTLSCSQTLNHNVMYWYQQKSSQAPKLLFHYYDKDFNNEADTPDNFQSRRPNTSFCFLDIRSPGLGDTAMYLCATSQGRAGNTIYFGEGSWLTVV.

This clone was detected only once. The gene calls are TRBV5-1 and TRBJ2-3, with 12 bases matching TRBD1. Germline CDR1 is SGHRS and CDR2 is YFSETQ. V lost 4 bases, J lost 2 bases, and 2 bases stayed unmatched. The CDR3 is 15 amino acids. CDR3 sequence reads: CASSPGQGATDTQYF. The CDR3 DNA reads as TGCGCCAGCAGCCCGGGACAGGGGGCCACAGATACGCAGTATTTT.

The rearrangement links TRBV6-1 to TRBJ2-1; D gene ambiguous. Germline assignment: CDR1 MNHNS and CDR2 SASEGT. The CDR3 sequence is 16 residues long. Trimming removed 0 bases at V and 6 bases at J, with 15 bases between. This chain's CDR3 is CASSEAPTPPLNEQFF. The CDR3 DNA is TGTGCCAGCAGTGAAGCGCCGACCCCCCCACTCAATGAGCAGTTCTTC.

The J gene is TRBJ2-7, the V gene TRBV4-3; D is tentatively TRBD1 or TRBD2 (6 bases each). Trimming took off 1 base at V and 4 bases at J, with 11 bases between the two ends. The germline CDR1 and CDR2 sequences are LGHNA and YSLEER. The CDR3 is made up of 14 amino acids. The DNA for the CDR3 is TGCGCCAGCAGCCAAGCCACAGGGAGGTACGAGCAGTACTTC. This sequence encodes CASSQATGRYEQYF.

J is TRBJ2-5 and V is TRBV2; 12 nucleotides line up with TRBD2. Germline values: CDR1 SNHLY, CDR2 FYNNEI. The ends lost 6 bases at V and 1 base at J; junction bases unmatched: 3. The CDR3 totals 15 residues. For the CDR3, the DNA is TGTGCCAGCAGGAGGACTAGCGGGGTCCAAGAGACCCAGTACTTC. Translating it yields CASRRTSGVQETQYF.

This chain connects TRBV28 to TRBJ2-5; no clear D gene. Germline CDR1 is MDHEN and CDR2 is SYDVKM. V dropped 7 bases and J dropped 3 bases, with 6 bases sitting between them. CDR3 size: 11 residues. The chain's CDR3 is CASTQEETQYF. Written as DNA, the CDR3 is TGTGCCAGCACGCAGGAAGAGACCCAGTACTTC.

A single count supports this clone. The chain employs TRBV11-2 and TRBJ2-1; D not resolved. Germline CDR1 is SGHAT and CDR2 is FQNNGV. The CDR3 has 11 residues. Trimming removed 1 base at V and 12 bases at J, with 7 bases between. In DNA form, the CDR3 reads TGTGCCAGCAGCTTAGTAGGATTGCAGTTCTTC. Its protein product is CASSLVGLQFF.

A single count supports this clone. The genes are TRBV9 and TRBJ2-7; TRBD1 aligns across 8 bases. Germline lookup yields CDR1 SGDLS and CDR2 YYNGEE. The CDR3 covers 16 residues. J lost 4 bases, V lost 3 bases, and 12 bases had no gene match. The CDR3 here is CASSDNPGQARYEQYF. CDR3 nucleotides: TGTGCCAGCAGCGACAATCCGGGACAGGCTCGATACGAGCAGTACTTC.